The clone carrying this T cell receptor (beta chain) came up once. Its antigen remains unidentified. The data originate from a study of CD8+ T cells in alopecia areata. Findings and limits, study-wide: TCR sharing was clearer in mice than between patients, perhaps partly owing to patient HLA diversity. Clonality in lesional scalp, especially alopecia totalis/universalis, exceeded that of normal scalp.

Extracted RNA was reverse transcribed, and the resulting cDNA served as sequencing template. Profiled with immunoSEQ multiplex PCR; TCRdb holds only in-frame clones, not every one. This table holds about 120,000 clones, 55% to 70% found once. CD4+ and CD8+ T cells were sorted from PBMCs stained for CD3, CD4 and CD8. Germline V gives CDR1 SQVTM, CDR2 ANQGSEA. Trimming cost V 6 bases and J 2 bases, with 15 bases left between them. This CDR3 contains 14 residues. The sample consisted of CD4+ T cells sorted from blood. The clonotype comes from a human donor in good health. The chain recombines TRBV29-1 with TRBJ2-3, with a tentative D call TRBD2 (6 bases). The CDR3 region is CSVAQEGPTDTQYF. CDR3 bases: TGCAGCGTCGCGCAGGAGGGGCCCACAGATACGCAGTATTTT.